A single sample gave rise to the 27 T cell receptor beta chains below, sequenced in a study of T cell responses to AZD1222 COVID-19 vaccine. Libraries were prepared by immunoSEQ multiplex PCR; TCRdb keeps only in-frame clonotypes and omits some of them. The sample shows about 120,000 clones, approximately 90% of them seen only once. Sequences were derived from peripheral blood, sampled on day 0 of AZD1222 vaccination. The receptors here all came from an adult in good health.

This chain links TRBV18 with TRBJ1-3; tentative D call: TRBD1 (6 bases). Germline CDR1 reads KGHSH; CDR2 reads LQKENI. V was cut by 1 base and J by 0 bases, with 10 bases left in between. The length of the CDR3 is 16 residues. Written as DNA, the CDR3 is TGTGCCAGCTCACCACAGACAGGACTCTCTGGAAACACCATATATTTT. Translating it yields CASSPQTGLSGNTIYF.

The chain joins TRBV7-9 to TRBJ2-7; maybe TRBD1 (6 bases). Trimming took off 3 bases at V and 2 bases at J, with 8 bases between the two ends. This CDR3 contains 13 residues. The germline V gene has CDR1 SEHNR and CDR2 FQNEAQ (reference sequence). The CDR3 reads CASSFTGTYEQYF. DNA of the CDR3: TGTGCCAGCAGCTTTACAGGGACCTACGAGCAGTACTTC.

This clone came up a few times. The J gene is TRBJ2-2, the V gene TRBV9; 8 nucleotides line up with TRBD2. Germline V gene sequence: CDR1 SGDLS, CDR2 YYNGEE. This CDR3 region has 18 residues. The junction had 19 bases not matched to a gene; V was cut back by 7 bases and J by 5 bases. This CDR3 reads CASHKGVWPGGPTGELFF. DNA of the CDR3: TGTGCCAGCCACAAGGGCGTTTGGCCGGGAGGGCCTACCGGGGAGCTGTTTTTT.

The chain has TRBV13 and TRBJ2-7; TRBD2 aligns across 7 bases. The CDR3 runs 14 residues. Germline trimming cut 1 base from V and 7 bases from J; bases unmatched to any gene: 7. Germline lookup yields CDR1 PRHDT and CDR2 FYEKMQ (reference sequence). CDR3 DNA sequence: TGTGCCAGCAGCTTAGTTACGGGAGGAAGGGAGCAGTACTTC. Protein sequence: CASSLVTGGREQYF.

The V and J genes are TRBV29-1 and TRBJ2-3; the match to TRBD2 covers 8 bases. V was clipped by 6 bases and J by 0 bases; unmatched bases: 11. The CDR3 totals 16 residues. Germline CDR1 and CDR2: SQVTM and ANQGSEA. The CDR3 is CSVRPTLAASTDTQYF. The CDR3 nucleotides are TGCAGCGTCCGTCCCACACTAGCGGCTAGCACAGATACGCAGTATTTT.

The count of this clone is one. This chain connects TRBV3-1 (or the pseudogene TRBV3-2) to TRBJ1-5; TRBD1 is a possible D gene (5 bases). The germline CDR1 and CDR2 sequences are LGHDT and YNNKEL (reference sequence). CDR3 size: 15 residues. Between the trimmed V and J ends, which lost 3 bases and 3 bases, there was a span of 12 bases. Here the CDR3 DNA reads TGTGCCAGCAGCCAGAGGGGAGGGGTCAATCAGCCCCAGCATTTT. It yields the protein CASSQRGGVNQPQHF.

CDR3 protein: CASSLGTQTYEQYF. The CDR3 bases are TGTGCCAGCAGCTTGGGGACGCAAACCTACGAGCAGTACTTC. This chain uses TRBV13 with TRBJ2-7, with D perhaps given as TRBD1 or TRBD2 (5 bases each). V was cut by 3 bases and J by 2 bases, with 11 bases left in between. Looked up from germline, CDR1 is PRHDT and CDR2 is FYEKMQ (reference sequence). There are 14 residues in the CDR3.

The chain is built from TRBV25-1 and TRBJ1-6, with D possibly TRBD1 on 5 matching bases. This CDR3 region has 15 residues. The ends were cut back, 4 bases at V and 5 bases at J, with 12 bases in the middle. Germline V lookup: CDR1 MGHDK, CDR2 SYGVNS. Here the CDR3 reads CASSGGQGNNSPLHF. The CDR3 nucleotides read TGTGCCAGCAGTGGCGGCCAGGGAAATAATTCACCCCTCCACTTT.

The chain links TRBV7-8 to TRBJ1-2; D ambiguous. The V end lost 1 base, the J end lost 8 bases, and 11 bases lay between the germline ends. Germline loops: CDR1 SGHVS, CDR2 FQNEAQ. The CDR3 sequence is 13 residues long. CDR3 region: CASSLEPQLGYTF. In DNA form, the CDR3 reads TGTGCCAGCAGCTTAGAACCGCAGCTCGGCTACACCTTC.

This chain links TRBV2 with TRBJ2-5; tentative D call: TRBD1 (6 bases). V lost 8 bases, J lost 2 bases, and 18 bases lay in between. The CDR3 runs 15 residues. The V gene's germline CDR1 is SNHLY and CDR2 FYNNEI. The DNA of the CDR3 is TGTGCCAGCCAGAAGAGGACAGCAGCACAAGAGACCCAGTACTTC. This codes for CASQKRTAAQETQYF.

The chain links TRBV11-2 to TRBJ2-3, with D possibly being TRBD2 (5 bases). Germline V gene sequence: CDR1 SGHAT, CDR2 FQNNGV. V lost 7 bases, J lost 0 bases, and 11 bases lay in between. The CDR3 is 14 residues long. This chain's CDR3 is CASTQRMSTDTQYF. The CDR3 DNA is TGTGCCAGCACCCAGCGGATGAGCACAGATACGCAGTATTTT.

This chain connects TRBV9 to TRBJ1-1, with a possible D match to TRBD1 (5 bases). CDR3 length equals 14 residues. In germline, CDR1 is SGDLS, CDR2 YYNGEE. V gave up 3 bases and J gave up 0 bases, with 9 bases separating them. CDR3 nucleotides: TGTGCCAGCAGCGCGGACATCCTGAACACTGAAGCTTTCTTT. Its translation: CASSADILNTEAFF.

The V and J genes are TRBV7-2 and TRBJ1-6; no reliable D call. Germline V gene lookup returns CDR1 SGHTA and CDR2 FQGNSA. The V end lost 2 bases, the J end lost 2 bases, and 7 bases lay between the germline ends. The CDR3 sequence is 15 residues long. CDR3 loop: CASSLLSTYNSPLHF. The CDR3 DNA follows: TGTGCCAGCAGCTTATTGTCGACCTATAATTCACCCCTCCACTTT.

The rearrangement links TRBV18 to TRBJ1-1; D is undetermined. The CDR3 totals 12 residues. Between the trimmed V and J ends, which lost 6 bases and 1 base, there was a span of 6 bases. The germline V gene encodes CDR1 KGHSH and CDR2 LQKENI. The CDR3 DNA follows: TGTGCCAGCTCTCAAGGGAACACTGAAGCTTTCTTT. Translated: CASSQGNTEAFF.

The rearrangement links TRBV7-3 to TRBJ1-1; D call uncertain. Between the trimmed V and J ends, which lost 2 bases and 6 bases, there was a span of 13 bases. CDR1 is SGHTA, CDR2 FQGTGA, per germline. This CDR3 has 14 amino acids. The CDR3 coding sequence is TGTGCCAGCAGCTTAGACTCCTCGACCGCTGAAGCTTTCTTT. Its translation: CASSLDSSTAEAFF.

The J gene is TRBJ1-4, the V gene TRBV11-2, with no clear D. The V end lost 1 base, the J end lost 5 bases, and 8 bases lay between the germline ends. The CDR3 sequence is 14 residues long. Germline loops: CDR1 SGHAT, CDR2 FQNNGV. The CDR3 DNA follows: TGTGCCAGCAGCTTAGGGCACAGCAATGAAAAACTGTTTTTT. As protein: CASSLGHSNEKLFF. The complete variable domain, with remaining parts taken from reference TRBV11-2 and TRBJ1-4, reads EAGVAQSPRYKIIEKRQSVAFWCNPISGHATLYWYQQILGQGPKLLIQFQNNGVVDDSQLPKDRFSAERLKGVDSTLKIQPAKLEDSAVYLCASSLGHSNEKLFFGSGTQLSVL.

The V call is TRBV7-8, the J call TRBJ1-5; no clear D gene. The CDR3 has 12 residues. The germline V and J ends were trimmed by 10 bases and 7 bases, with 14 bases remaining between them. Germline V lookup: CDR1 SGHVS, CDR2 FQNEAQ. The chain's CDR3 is CATGAGEQPQHF. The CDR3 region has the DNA TGTGCCACCGGAGCCGGGGAACAGCCCCAGCATTTT.

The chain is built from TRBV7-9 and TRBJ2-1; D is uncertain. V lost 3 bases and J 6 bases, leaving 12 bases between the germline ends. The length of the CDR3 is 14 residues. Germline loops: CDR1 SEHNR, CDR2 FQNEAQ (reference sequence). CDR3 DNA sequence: TGTGCCAGCAGCTTGTTAAGACACAGCAATGAGCAGTTCTTC. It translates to CASSLLRHSNEQFF.

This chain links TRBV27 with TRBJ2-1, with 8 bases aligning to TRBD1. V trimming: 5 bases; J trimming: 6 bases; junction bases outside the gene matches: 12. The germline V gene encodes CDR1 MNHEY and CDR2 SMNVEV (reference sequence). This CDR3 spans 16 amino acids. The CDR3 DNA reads TGTGCCAGCAGTCCACAACCCCCGGGACAGGCCAATGAGCAGTTCTTC. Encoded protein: CASSPQPPGQANEQFF.

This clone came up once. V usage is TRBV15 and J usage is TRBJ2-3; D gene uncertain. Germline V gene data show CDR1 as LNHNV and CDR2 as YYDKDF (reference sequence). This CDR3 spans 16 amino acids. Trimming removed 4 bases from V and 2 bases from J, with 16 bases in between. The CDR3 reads CATSTNKGVPTDTQYF. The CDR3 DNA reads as TGTGCCACCAGCACCAACAAGGGTGTCCCCACAGATACGCAGTATTTT.

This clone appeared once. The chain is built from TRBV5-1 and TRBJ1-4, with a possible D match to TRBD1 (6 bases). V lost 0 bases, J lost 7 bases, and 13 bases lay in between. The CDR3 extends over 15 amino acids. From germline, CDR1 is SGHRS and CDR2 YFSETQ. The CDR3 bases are TGCGCCAGCAGCTTGGCGGGGGCAGGTTCTGAAAAACTGTTTTTT. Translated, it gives CASSLAGAGSEKLFF.

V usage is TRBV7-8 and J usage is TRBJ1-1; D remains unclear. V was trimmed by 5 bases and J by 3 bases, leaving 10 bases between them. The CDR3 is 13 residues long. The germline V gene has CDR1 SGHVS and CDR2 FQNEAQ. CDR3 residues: CASSPLRDTEAFF. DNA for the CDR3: TGTGCCAGCAGCCCCCTAAGGGACACTGAAGCTTTCTTT.

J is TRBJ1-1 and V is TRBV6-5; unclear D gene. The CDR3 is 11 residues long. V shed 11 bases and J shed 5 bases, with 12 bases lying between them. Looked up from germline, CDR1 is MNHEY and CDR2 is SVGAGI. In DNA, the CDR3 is TGTGCCTCTCGTTGGGAGACTGAAGCTTTCTTT. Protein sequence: CASRWETEAFF.

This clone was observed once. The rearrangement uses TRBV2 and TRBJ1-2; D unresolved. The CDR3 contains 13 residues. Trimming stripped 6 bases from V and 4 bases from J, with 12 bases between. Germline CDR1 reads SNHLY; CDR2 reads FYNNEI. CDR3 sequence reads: CASSPQTIYGYTF. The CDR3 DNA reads TGTGCCAGCAGCCCGCAGACGATCTATGGCTACACCTTC. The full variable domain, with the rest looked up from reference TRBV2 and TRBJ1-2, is EPEVTQTPSHQVTQMGQEVILRCVPISNHLYFYWYRQILGQKVEFLVSFYNNEISEKSEIFDDQFSVERPDGSNFTLKIRSTKLEDSAMYFCASSPQTIYGYTFGSGTRLTVV.

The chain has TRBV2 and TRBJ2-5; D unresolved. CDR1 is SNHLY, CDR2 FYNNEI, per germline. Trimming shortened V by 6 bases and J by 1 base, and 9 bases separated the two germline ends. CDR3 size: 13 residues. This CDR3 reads CASRTQAQETQYF. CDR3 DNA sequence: TGTGCCAGCAGGACCCAGGCCCAAGAGACCCAGTACTTC.

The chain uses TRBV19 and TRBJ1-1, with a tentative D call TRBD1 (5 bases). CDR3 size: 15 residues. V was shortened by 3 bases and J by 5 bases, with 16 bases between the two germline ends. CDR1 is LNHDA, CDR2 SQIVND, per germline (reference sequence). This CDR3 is CASSMGWQGLTEAFF. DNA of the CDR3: TGTGCCAGTAGTATGGGTTGGCAGGGCTTAACTGAAGCTTTCTTT.

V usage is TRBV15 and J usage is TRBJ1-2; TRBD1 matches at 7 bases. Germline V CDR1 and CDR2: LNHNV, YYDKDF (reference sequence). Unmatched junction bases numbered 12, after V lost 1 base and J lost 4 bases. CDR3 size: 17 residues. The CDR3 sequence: CATSRGGITGDFYGYTF. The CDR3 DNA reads TGTGCCACCAGCAGAGGGGGGATAACAGGGGATTTCTATGGCTACACCTTC.